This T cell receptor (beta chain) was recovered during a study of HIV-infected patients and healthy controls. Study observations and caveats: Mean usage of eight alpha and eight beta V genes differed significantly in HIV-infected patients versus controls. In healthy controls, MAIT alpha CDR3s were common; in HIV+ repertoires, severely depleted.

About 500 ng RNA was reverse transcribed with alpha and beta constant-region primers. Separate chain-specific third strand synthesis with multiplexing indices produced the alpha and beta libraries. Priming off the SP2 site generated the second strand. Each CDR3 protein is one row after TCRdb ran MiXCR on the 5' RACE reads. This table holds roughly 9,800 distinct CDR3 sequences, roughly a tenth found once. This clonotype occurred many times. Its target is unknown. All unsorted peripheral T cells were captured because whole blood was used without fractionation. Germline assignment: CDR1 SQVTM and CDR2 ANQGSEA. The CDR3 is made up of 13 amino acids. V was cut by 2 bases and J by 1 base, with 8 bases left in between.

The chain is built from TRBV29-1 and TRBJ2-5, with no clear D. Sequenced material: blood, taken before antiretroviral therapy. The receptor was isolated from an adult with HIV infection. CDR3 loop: CSVEPHSQETQYF. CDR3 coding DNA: TGCAGCGTTGAACCGCACAGCCAAGAGACCCAGTACTTC.